A selection of T cell receptor beta chains follows, all from one sample in a study of Ad26.COV2.S vaccination and SARS-CoV-2 variants. Measured with immunoSEQ multiplex PCR; TCRdb has only the in-frame clones, and not every one. This table has about 400,000 clones, around 89% appearing once. The material sequenced was peripheral blood, taken in a trial of Ad26.COV2.S vaccine versus placebo. The receptors derive from a person between 18 and 59 years old who received the Ad26.COV2.S COVID-19 vaccine or a placebo. The CDR3 runs from the conserved cysteine through the conserved F or W. The D gene is left open where the match is weak. Clone sizes are given selectively: once, few, many, or a class where the clone is expanded.

j_call: TRBJ2-7; v_call: TRBV29-1; d_call: TRBD1; clone_size: .; cdr3_aa: CSGQGSSMSEQYF; cdr3_nt: TGCAGCGGACAGGGTAGTTCGATGAGCGAGCAGTACTTC
j_call: TRBJ2-1; v_call: TRBV24-1; d_call: TRBD2; clone_size: .; cdr3_aa: CATSDPGLAYNEQFF; cdr3_nt: TGTGCCACCAGTGATCCGGGACTAGCCTACAATGAGCAGTTCTTC
j_call: TRBJ1-2; v_call: TRBV18; d_call: .; clone_size: .; cdr3_aa: CASSVWKKTPKKNYGYTF; cdr3_nt: TGTGCCAGCTCCGTATGGAAGAAGACCCCGAAGAAAAACTATGGCTACACCTTC
j_call: TRBJ2-7; v_call: TRBV7-6; d_call: .; clone_size: .; cdr3_aa: CASSLGEGFAYEQYF; cdr3_nt: TGTGCCAGCAGCCTGGGTGAGGGCTTCGCCTACGAGCAGTACTTC
j_call: TRBJ2-3; v_call: TRBV5-1; d_call: .; clone_size: .; cdr3_aa: CASSLGGGTDTQYF; cdr3_nt: TGCGCCAGCAGCTTGGGAGGGGGCACAGATACGCAGTATTTT
j_call: TRBJ2-2; v_call: TRBV6-5; d_call: TRBD1; clone_size: few; cdr3_aa: CASSTRTGGTGELFF; cdr3_nt: TGTGCCAGCAGTACCCGGACAGGGGGCACCGGGGAGCTGTTTTTT
j_call: TRBJ1-6; v_call: TRBV28; d_call: .; clone_size: .; cdr3_aa: CASSAKTGINNSPLHF; cdr3_nt: TGTGCCAGCAGCGCCAAGACAGGAATTAATAATTCACCCCTCCACTTT
j_call: TRBJ2-3; v_call: TRBV5-1; d_call: .; clone_size: .; cdr3_aa: CASSFGSPSTDTQYF; cdr3_nt: TGCGCCAGCAGCTTTGGGAGCCCCAGCACAGATACGCAGTATTTT
j_call: TRBJ1-4; v_call: TRBV10-3; d_call: .; clone_size: once; cdr3_aa: CAISEGGVSEKLFF; cdr3_nt: TGTGCCATCAGTGAGGGGGGCGTAAGTGAAAAACTGTTTTTT
j_call: TRBJ2-3; v_call: TRBV24-1; d_call: .; clone_size: .; cdr3_aa: CATSGQGEGTDTQYF; cdr3_nt: TGTGCCACCAGTGGGCAGGGTGAGGGCACAGATACGCAGTATTTT
j_call: TRBJ1-1; v_call: TRBV4-1; d_call: .; clone_size: .; cdr3_aa: CASSQAATDIYTEAFF; cdr3_nt: TGCGCCAGCAGCCAAGCCGCGACAGATATCTACACTGAAGCTTTCTTT
j_call: TRBJ2-2; v_call: TRBV15; d_call: .; clone_size: medium-sized; cdr3_aa: CATSGYRENTGELFF; cdr3_nt: TGTGCCACCAGCGGCTACAGGGAGAACACCGGGGAGCTGTTTTTT
j_call: TRBJ1-1; v_call: TRBV7-9; d_call: .; clone_size: .; cdr3_aa: CASSLATGGTEAFF; cdr3_nt: TGTGCCAGCAGCTTAGCCACAGGAGGCACTGAAGCTTTCTTT
j_call: TRBJ1-1; v_call: TRBV9; d_call: .; clone_size: once; cdr3_aa: CASSVAPGTEAFF; cdr3_nt: TGTGCCAGCAGCGTCGCCCCGGGGACTGAAGCTTTCTTT
j_call: TRBJ1-1; v_call: TRBV30; d_call: .; clone_size: .; cdr3_aa: CAWTRGVGTEAFF; cdr3_nt: TGTGCCTGGACGCGCGGGGTAGGGACTGAAGCTTTCTTT
j_call: TRBJ2-5; v_call: TRBV5-5; d_call: .; clone_size: .; cdr3_aa: CASSSSFVFQETQYF; cdr3_nt: TGTGCCAGCAGTTCCTCTTTTGTGTTCCAAGAGACCCAGTACTTC
j_call: TRBJ2-5; v_call: TRBV3-1/TRBV3-2; d_call: TRBD2; clone_size: .; cdr3_aa: CASSELGLAGPGDTETQYF; cdr3_nt: TGTGCCAGCAGCGAATTGGGACTAGCGGGACCCGGGGATACGGAGACCCAGTACTTC
j_call: TRBJ2-5; v_call: TRBV7-2; d_call: TRBD2; clone_size: .; cdr3_aa: CASSRVAGEISETQYF; cdr3_nt: TGTGCCAGCAGCCGTGTAGCGGGAGAGATTTCAGAGACCCAGTACTTC
j_call: TRBJ1-2; v_call: TRBV5-4; d_call: .; clone_size: .; cdr3_aa: CASSPAGIIGYTF; cdr3_nt: TGTGCCAGCAGCCCTGCGGGTATCATTGGCTACACCTTC
j_call: TRBJ2-5; v_call: TRBV5-4; d_call: TRBD2; clone_size: .; cdr3_aa: CASSLELAGGPVETQYF; cdr3_nt: TGTGCCAGCAGCTTGGAGCTAGCGGGAGGGCCAGTGGAGACCCAGTACTTC
j_call: TRBJ2-7; v_call: TRBV3-1/TRBV3-2; d_call: TRBD2; clone_size: .; cdr3_aa: CASSQEWGLAAYEQYF; cdr3_nt: TGTGCCAGCAGCCAAGAGTGGGGACTAGCGGCCTACGAGCAGTACTTC
j_call: TRBJ1-4; v_call: TRBV5-6; d_call: .; clone_size: once; cdr3_aa: CASSLEAGDPNEKLFF; cdr3_nt: TGTGCCAGCAGCTTAGAGGCAGGGGATCCTAATGAAAAACTGTTTTTT
j_call: TRBJ2-4; v_call: TRBV19; d_call: .; clone_size: .; cdr3_aa: CASSASTSKNIQYF; cdr3_nt: TGTGCCAGTAGTGCAAGTACGTCCAAAAACATTCAGTACTTC
j_call: TRBJ2-7; v_call: TRBV10-3; d_call: TRBD1; clone_size: .; cdr3_aa: CASAGTEKYEQYF; cdr3_nt: TGTGCCAGCGCCGGGACAGAGAAATACGAGCAGTACTTC
j_call: TRBJ1-5; v_call: TRBV10-3; d_call: .; clone_size: .; cdr3_aa: CAISEAGAGQPQHF; cdr3_nt: TGTGCCATCAGTGAAGCTGGGGCAGGGCAGCCCCAGCATTTT
j_call: TRBJ2-5; v_call: TRBV7-2; d_call: .; clone_size: .; cdr3_aa: CASSFDGVTQYF; cdr3_nt: TGTGCCAGCAGCTTTGATGGGGTGACCCAGTACTTC
j_call: TRBJ2-7; v_call: TRBV28; d_call: TRBD2; clone_size: .; cdr3_aa: CASSATLAGAYEQYF; cdr3_nt: TGTGCCAGCAGTGCTACACTAGCGGGAGCGTACGAGCAGTACTTC
j_call: TRBJ2-5; v_call: TRBV7-9; d_call: .; clone_size: .; cdr3_aa: CASSLVGQSQETQYF; cdr3_nt: TGTGCCAGCAGCTTAGTCGGACAGAGCCAAGAGACCCAGTACTTC
j_call: TRBJ1-4; v_call: TRBV5-1; d_call: .; clone_size: .; cdr3_aa: CASSLGGANEKLFF; cdr3_nt: TGCGCCAGCAGCTTGGGGGGAGCTAATGAAAAACTGTTTTTT
j_call: TRBJ1-3; v_call: TRBV7-9; d_call: TRBD1; clone_size: .; cdr3_aa: CASSFRQGGGNTIYF; cdr3_nt: TGTGCCAGCAGCTTCAGACAGGGGGGAGGAAACACCATATATTTT
j_call: TRBJ2-7; v_call: TRBV23-1; d_call: TRBD1; clone_size: .; cdr3_aa: CASSRCLDRGHIYEQYF; cdr3_nt: TGCGCCAGCAGTCGATGCTTGGACAGGGGGCACATTTACGAGCAGTACTTC
j_call: TRBJ2-5; v_call: TRBV5-1; d_call: TRBD1; clone_size: .; cdr3_aa: CASSQTGAQTQYF; cdr3_nt: TGCGCCAGCAGCCAAACAGGGGCCCAGACCCAGTACTTC
j_call: TRBJ1-4; v_call: TRBV10-2; d_call: .; clone_size: .; cdr3_aa: CASSNPGRGREKLFF; cdr3_nt: TGCGCCAGCAGTAATCCAGGGAGGGGCCGGGAAAAACTGTTTTTT
j_call: TRBJ2-7; v_call: TRBV5-1; d_call: .; clone_size: .; cdr3_aa: CASSPGHRRGLRTYEQYF; cdr3_nt: TGCGCCAGCAGCCCCGGACACCGGAGGGGACTCAGAACCTACGAGCAGTACTTC
j_call: TRBJ1-1; v_call: TRBV28; d_call: .; clone_size: .; cdr3_aa: CASSVTPRGGGTEAFF; cdr3_nt: TGTGCCAGCAGTGTCACCCCGCGGGGCGGGGGCACTGAAGCTTTCTTT
j_call: TRBJ1-4; v_call: TRBV7-9; d_call: .; clone_size: .; cdr3_aa: CASSLPGYNEKLFF; cdr3_nt: TGTGCCAGCAGCTTACCAGGTTATAATGAAAAACTGTTTTTT
j_call: TRBJ2-1; v_call: TRBV20-1; d_call: TRBD2; clone_size: .; cdr3_aa: CSASSGISPYNEQFF; cdr3_nt: TGCAGTGCTAGTAGCGGGATAAGTCCCTACAATGAGCAGTTCTTC
j_call: TRBJ1-4; v_call: TRBV7-9; d_call: .; clone_size: .; cdr3_aa: CASSLGLVATNEKLFF; cdr3_nt: TGTGCCAGCAGCTTGGGTTTGGTCGCAACTAATGAAAAACTGTTTTTT
j_call: TRBJ1-3; v_call: TRBV12-5; d_call: .; clone_size: few; cdr3_aa: CASGLGNTIYF; cdr3_nt: TGTGCTAGTGGTCTAGGAAACACCATATATTTT
j_call: TRBJ2-1; v_call: TRBV10-1; d_call: .; clone_size: .; cdr3_aa: CASSVTGGNEQFF; cdr3_nt: TGCGCCAGCAGTGTTACGGGCGGCAATGAGCAGTTCTTC